These 16 T cell receptor beta chains came from one sample sequenced in a study of T cell repertoires in cytomegalovirus infection. These receptors' targets are unknown. From the reads, TCRdb called clonotypes with MiXCR, one entry per CDR3 protein. The sample consists of approximately 110,000 distinct CDR3 sequences, roughly two fifths of them appearing once. Here the sequenced sample was CD8+ T cells from cultured PBMCs, taken from culture after CMV antigen stimulation. The receptor set was obtained from a human donor in good health (CMV status not recorded). Some clones in this sample may be carry-over from other donors' samples.

The chain is built from TRBV4-1 and TRBJ1-1, with TRBD1 matching 9 bases. The CDR3 covers 18 residues. V lost 3 bases and J lost 1; bases outside the gene matches: 12. Germline V CDR1 and CDR2: MGHRA, YSYEKL. CDR3 sequence: CASSQRGGTGRGNTEAFF. CDR3 nucleotides: TGCGCCAGCAGCCAGCGCGGGGGGACAGGGCGGGGGAACACTGAAGCTTTCTTT.

This clonotype was recorded many times. The genes are TRBV7-9 and TRBJ2-7; D is uncertain. From germline, CDR1 is SEHNR and CDR2 FQNEAQ (reference sequence). This CDR3 is built from 12 residues. The V end was cut by 10 bases, the J end by 2 bases, with 12 bases between. CDR3 nucleotides: TGTGCCACCCAGGACGGGCCCTACGAGCAGTACTTC. This encodes CATQDGPYEQYF.

The J gene is TRBJ2-5, the V gene TRBV7-9; 7 bases fit TRBD1. With V trimmed by 3 bases and J by 1 base, 8 bases remained unmatched. The germline V gene has CDR1 SEHNR and CDR2 FQNEAQ (reference sequence). The CDR3 extends over 16 amino acids. CDR3 loop: CASSFAGTAIQETQYF. For the CDR3, the DNA is TGTGCCAGCAGCTTCGCCGGGACAGCCATCCAAGAGACCCAGTACTTC.

The V call is TRBV28, the J call TRBJ2-7; D is perhaps TRBD1 (6 bases). Germline V lookup: CDR1 MDHEN, CDR2 SYDVKM. The CDR3 is 13 residues long. Trimming took 6 bases from V and 6 from J, leaving 15 bases between them. CDR3 sequence reads: CASSLTPGAEQYF. For the CDR3, the DNA is TGTGCCAGCAGCCTGACGCCAGGGGCCGAGCAGTACTTC.

This rearrangement joins TRBV20-1 to TRBJ2-7, with TRBD1 identical over 10 bases. Germline CDR1 and CDR2: DFQATT and SNEGSKA (reference sequence). With 1 base clipped from V and 5 bases from J, the junction kept 8 bases outside the gene matches. The length of the CDR3 is 15 residues. CDR3 coding DNA: TGCAGTGCTAGAGTTGGACAGGGGGTAGGCCACGAGCAGTACTTC. This sequence encodes CSARVGQGVGHEQYF.

This clonotype showed up just a few times. The chain couples TRBV6-5 to TRBJ2-7; 9 positions agree with TRBD2. In germline, CDR1 is MNHEY, CDR2 SVGAGI. The CDR3 totals 18 residues. V lost 4 bases, J lost 2 bases, and 15 bases stayed unmatched. The CDR3 reads CASSSTATLAGTTYEQYF. The CDR3 coding sequence is TGTGCCAGCAGTTCCACCGCGACTCTAGCGGGGACCACCTACGAGCAGTACTTC.

This clonotype occurred many times. V gene TRBV19 combines with J gene TRBJ1-5; TRBD1 matches 8 bases. The CDR3 runs 16 residues. Germline trimming cut 6 bases from V and 3 bases from J; bases unmatched to any gene: 10. Germline V lookup: CDR1 LNHDA, CDR2 SQIVND (reference sequence). The CDR3 loop reads CASRIGQGTPNQPQHF. CDR3 DNA sequence: TGTGCCAGTAGGATTGGACAGGGCACTCCCAATCAGCCCCAGCATTTT.

The rearrangement joins TRBV20-1 to TRBJ2-7; D assignment may be TRBD1 or TRBD2 (6 bases each). The germline CDR1 and CDR2 sequences are DFQATT and SNEGSKA (reference sequence). This CDR3 has 12 amino acids. Trimming stripped 8 bases from V and 3 bases from J, with 14 bases between. The CDR3 loop is CSSTRGGYEQYF. Here the CDR3 DNA reads TGCAGTTCCACCAGGGGAGGCTACGAGCAGTACTTC.

This clonotype was recorded many times. The J gene is TRBJ2-1, the V gene TRBV5-6, with D perhaps given as TRBD1 or TRBD2 (5 bases each). Trimming shortened V by 4 bases and J by 3 bases, and 11 bases separated the two germline ends. This CDR3 spans 14 amino acids. Germline V gives CDR1 SGHDT, CDR2 YYEEEE. CDR3 region: CASSTRDGYNEQFF. The CDR3 region has the DNA TGTGCCAGCAGCACCCGGGACGGCTACAATGAGCAGTTCTTC.

The chain has TRBV19 and TRBJ2-2, with D maybe TRBD1 (6 bases). This CDR3 is 14 amino acids long. The germline V and J ends were trimmed by 9 bases and 0 bases, with 11 bases remaining between them. CDR1 LNHDA and CDR2 SQIVND come from the germline V gene (reference sequence). The CDR3 here is CASLGQSNTGELFF. Here the CDR3 DNA reads TGTGCCAGCTTAGGACAGTCGAACACCGGGGAGCTGTTTTTT.

This clonotype was counted ten times or more. The genes are TRBV2 and TRBJ2-7, with 9 bases identical to TRBD2. The germline gives CDR1 SNHLY, CDR2 FYNNEI. With 3 bases clipped from V and 1 base from J, the junction kept 16 bases outside the gene matches. The CDR3 is made up of 19 amino acids. CDR3 bases: TGTGCCAGCAGTGACGAAGACACCCCGGGACTAGCTTCTTCCTACGAGCAGTACTTC. It codes for CASSDEDTPGLASSYEQYF.

This clonotype occurred a few times. The chain carries TRBV7-2 and TRBJ1-4, with D possibly matching TRBD1 (5 bases). V shed 2 bases and J shed 7 bases, with 11 bases lying between them. Germline V gives CDR1 SGHTA, CDR2 FQGNSA. The length of the CDR3 is 14 residues. The CDR3 loop reads CASSLTTAGEKLFF. Written as DNA, the CDR3 is TGTGCCAGCAGCTTAACGACAGCTGGTGAAAAACTGTTTTTT.

As to this clonotype: This may stem from a read error, because a much larger clone lies one nucleotide away. CDR3 sequence: CANSLTGRNTEAFF. CDR3 in DNA: TGTGCCAACAGCCTGACAGGGAGGAACACTGAAGCTTTCTTT. The chain uses TRBV27 and TRBJ1-1; 7 nucleotides line up with TRBD1. Germline V lookup: CDR1 MNHEY, CDR2 SMNVEV (reference sequence). V trimming: 10 bases; J trimming: 1 base; junction bases outside the gene matches: 9. This CDR3 is built from 14 residues.

The genes are TRBV7-4 and TRBJ2-3; the D gene is possibly TRBD1 (5 bases). V lost 0 bases and J lost 3, with 7 bases in between. The germline gives CDR1 SGHVT, CDR2 SQSDAQ. This CDR3 has 14 residues. CDR3 loop: CASSLAGQTDTQYF. The CDR3 nucleotides read TGTGCCAGCAGCTTAGCGGGGCAAACAGATACGCAGTATTTT.

The CDR3 loop reads CASSFYAAGYQETQYF. CDR3 coding DNA: TGTGCCAGCAGTTTTTACGCGGCAGGCTACCAAGAGACCCAGTACTTC. The rearrangement joins TRBV12-3 or TRBV12-4 to TRBJ2-5; D is unclear. Between the trimmed V and J ends, which lost 3 bases and 0 bases, there was a span of 14 bases. The CDR3 length is 16 residues.

V is TRBV19 and J is TRBJ1-1; D gene unclear. The CDR3 spans 12 residues. The V end lost 1 base, the J end lost 2 bases, and 2 bases lay between the germline ends. Germline values: CDR1 LNHDA, CDR2 SQIVND (reference sequence). CDR3: CASSIGNTEAFF. CDR3 in DNA: TGTGCCAGTAGTATAGGCAACACTGAAGCTTTCTTT.